One and the same sample provided the 30 T cell receptor beta chains below, sequenced in a study of Ad26.COV2.S vaccination and SARS-CoV-2 variants. Treatment indicated: roughly 18 received Ad26.COV2.S at low or high dose, single or two shots; roughly 5 received placebo; per-sample allocation not given. Following the first vaccine or placebo injection, samples were taken on day 63. The assay was immunoSEQ multiplex PCR, and TCRdb's table has in-frame clones only and misses some. The sample includes 410,000 or so clones, about 92% of them seen just once. The sequenced sample was peripheral blood, obtained in a trial of Ad26.COV2.S vaccine versus placebo. Source of these receptors: a person aged 18-60 years who received the Ad26.COV2.S COVID-19 vaccine or a placebo.

The gene calls are TRBV10-3 and TRBJ2-7; D is possibly TRBD2 (5 bases). The V and J ends lost 2 bases and 0 bases respectively, with 8 bases between them. The CDR3 loop spans 14 amino acids. Per the germline V gene, CDR1 is ENHRY and CDR2 is SYGVKD. The CDR3 loop reads CAISERTSSYEQYF. In DNA, the CDR3 is TGTGCCATCAGTGAGAGAACTAGCTCCTACGAGCAGTACTTC.

The genes are TRBV5-1 and TRBJ2-7; no reliable D call. The germline CDR1 and CDR2 sequences are SGHRS and YFSETQ. V shed 1 base and J shed 7 bases, with 9 bases lying between them. The CDR3 has 12 residues. The CDR3 reads CASSLPTWEQYF. In nucleotides, the CDR3 is TGCGCCAGCAGCTTGCCCACGTGGGAGCAGTACTTC.

V is TRBV14 and J is TRBJ1-4, with 9 bases identical to TRBD1. With 8 bases clipped from V and 3 bases from J, the junction kept 4 bases outside the gene matches. CDR3 length: 14 amino acids. Germline V gives CDR1 SGHDN, CDR2 FVKESK. The CDR3 DNA reads as TGTGCCAGCTCTCGACAGGGGGCTAATGAAAAACTGTTTTTT. Translated: CASSRQGANEKLFF. Full variable domain (remainder filled in from reference TRBV14 and TRBJ1-4): EAGVTQFPSHSVIEKGQTVTLRCDPISGHDNLYWYRRVMGKEIKFLLHFVKESKQDESGMPNNRFLAERTGGTYSTLKVQPAELEDSGVYFCASSRQGANEKLFFGSGTQLSVL.

The rearrangement uses TRBV30 and TRBJ1-2, with TRBD1 matching over 8 bases. The CDR3 has 14 amino acids. The germline V gene encodes CDR1 GTSNPN and CDR2 SVGIG (reference sequence). With V trimmed by 2 bases and J by 4 bases, 6 bases remained unmatched. The DNA of the CDR3 is TGTGCCTGGAGTTCCCCAGGGGGCAGCTATGGCTACACCTTC. Its protein product is CAWSSPGGSYGYTF.

CDR3 in DNA: TGTGCCAGCAGCTCGAACAGGGGATATGAAGCTTTCTTT. As protein: CASSSNRGYEAFF. The chain carries TRBV7-9 and TRBJ1-1; 7 bases line up with TRBD1. CDR3 length equals 13 residues. The ends lost 4 bases at V and 7 bases at J; junction bases unmatched: 6. CDR1 and CDR2 (germline): SEHNR, FQNEAQ (reference sequence).

V gene TRBV4-1 combines with J gene TRBJ1-5; no definite D call. The CDR3 has 14 amino acids. Trimming shortened V by 2 bases and J by 0 bases, and 5 bases separated the two germline ends. The germline V gene has CDR1 MGHRA and CDR2 YSYEKL. The CDR3 nucleotides read TGCGCCAGCAGCCAACTAGATAGCAATCAGCCCCAGCATTTT. Protein: CASSQLDSNQPQHF.

This chain uses TRBV6-5 with TRBJ2-3, with D unclear. The CDR3 has 14 residues. Germline CDR1 MNHEY, CDR2 SVGAGI. Trimming took off 6 bases at V and 2 bases at J, with 12 bases between the two ends. CDR3 coding DNA: TGTGCCAGCAGCCCCGGGTCCTCCACAGATACGCAGTATTTT. It specifies CASSPGSSTDTQYF.

The V call is TRBV3-1 (or the pseudogene TRBV3-2), the J call TRBJ2-3, with TRBD2 identical over 11 bases. CDR3 length: 19 residues. Per the germline V gene, CDR1 is LGHDT and CDR2 is YNNKEL (reference sequence). Trimming at V came to 2 bases and at J to 5 bases, leaving 15 bases not matched to a gene. In nucleotides, the CDR3 is TGTGCCAGCAGCCAAACAACCAAATTTAGCGGGGGGGCAAGAGATACGCAGTATTTT. Residues: CASSQTTKFSGGARDTQYF.

The V gene is TRBV19, the J gene TRBJ1-1, with D maybe TRBD1 (6 bases). The V end was cut by 4 bases, the J end by 0 bases, with 12 bases between. The CDR3 loop spans 15 amino acids. CDR1 and CDR2 from the germline V gene are LNHDA and SQIVND (reference sequence). CDR3 in DNA: TGTGCCAGTAGTAAGTGGGGGGCCCTGAACACTGAAGCTTTCTTT. It translates to CASSKWGALNTEAFF.

The chain combines TRBV11-2 with TRBJ2-1; D is uncertain. Germline CDR1 and CDR2: SGHAT and FQNNGV. This CDR3 is 13 amino acids long. V was clipped by 5 bases and J by 10 bases, with 15 bases between them. The chain's CDR3 is CASSRWKGNEQFF. The CDR3 coding sequence is TGTGCCAGCAGCCGGTGGAAGGGAAACGAGCAGTTCTTC.

This chain uses TRBV12-3 or TRBV12-4 with TRBJ2-7, with 7 bases aligning to TRBD1. Unmatched junction bases numbered 8, after V lost 10 bases and J lost 2 bases. CDR3 length: 13 residues. The DNA for the CDR3 is TGTGCCACCAGCTGGGACAGAACCTACGAGCAGTACTTC. Translation: CATSWDRTYEQYF.

The CDR3 sequence: CASSLGNEQFF. CDR3 sequence (DNA): TGTGCCAGCAGTTTGGGCAATGAGCAGTTCTTC. V usage is TRBV6-2 or TRBV6-3 and J usage is TRBJ2-1; D is unresolved. CDR1 is MNHEY, CDR2 SVGEGT, per germline. V gave up 4 bases and J gave up 6 bases, with 4 bases separating them. The CDR3 has 11 residues.

The genes are TRBV23-1 and TRBJ2-3, with 9 positions matching TRBD1. TRBV23-1 is sorted into the ORF group, with uncertain function. The V and J ends lost 6 bases and 6 bases, in that order; junction bases with no gene match: 13. The CDR3 extends over 16 amino acids. The CDR3 DNA reads TGCGCCAGCAGCGCAGGGGGGGACAGGGTATTGGATACGCAGTATTTT. This encodes CASSAGGDRVLDTQYF.

This clone was seen a single time. The rearrangement joins TRBV4-3 to TRBJ2-2; the D gene is possibly TRBD1 (5 bases). The V gene lost 0 bases and the J gene lost 5 bases, with 13 bases spanning the gap. CDR3 length: 16 amino acids. Germline assignment: CDR1 LGHNA and CDR2 YSLEER. CDR3 in DNA: TGCGCCAGCAGCCAAGATAACGGACACCGGACCGGGGAGCTGTTTTTT. This encodes CASSQDNGHRTGELFF.

This chain connects TRBV7-8 to TRBJ1-5; D is unclear. Trimming stripped 4 bases from V and 3 bases from J, with 13 bases between. The CDR3 extends over 15 amino acids. CDR1 and CDR2 from the germline V gene are SGHVS and FQNEAQ. The CDR3 sequence is CASSSAGGYNQPQHF. CDR3 in DNA: TGTGCCAGCAGCTCCGCGGGAGGTTACAATCAGCCCCAGCATTTT.

The chain uses TRBV7-2 and TRBJ2-1; 11 bases agree with TRBD1. CDR1 is SGHTA, CDR2 FQGNSA, per germline. Trimming took 1 base from V and 7 from J; bases not matched to a gene: 9. The CDR3 consists of 17 residues. The CDR3 loop is CASSLDSDRGLENEQFF. The CDR3 region has the DNA TGTGCCAGCAGCTTAGACTCGGACAGGGGGCTGGAGAATGAGCAGTTCTTC.

The V call is TRBV18, the J call TRBJ2-1, with D tentatively TRBD2 (5 bases). With 0 bases removed from V and 10 bases from J, the gap between germline ends came to 16 bases. Germline V lookup: CDR1 KGHSH, CDR2 LQKENI. CDR3 length equals 15 residues. The CDR3 nucleotides are TGTGCCAGCTCACCACCGAGCCTAGCCGCAACCGAGCAGTTCTTC. This translates into CASSPPSLAATEQFF.

The J gene is TRBJ1-6, the V gene TRBV5-6; D is unclear. Germline CDR1 and CDR2: SGHDT and YYEEEE. There are 17 residues in the CDR3. Trimming shortened V by 0 bases and J by 6 bases, and 16 bases separated the two germline ends. CDR3 residues: CASSLAARLSLNSPLHF. As DNA, the CDR3 is TGTGCCAGCAGCTTGGCGGCCCGGCTGTCCCTTAATTCACCCCTCCACTTT.

This sequence joins TRBV7-2 and TRBJ2-2; TRBD2 agrees at 7 bases. This CDR3 region has 16 residues. Trimming cost V 3 bases and J 2 bases; bases outside gene matches: 6. Germline V gives CDR1 SGHTA, CDR2 FQGNSA. CDR3 DNA sequence: TGTGCCAGCAGCTTTCTTGCGGGGGATAACACCGGGGAGCTGTTTTTT. It encodes CASSFLAGDNTGELFF.

The gene calls are TRBV7-9 and TRBJ1-5; no clear D gene. Trimming took off 1 base at V and 7 bases at J, with 8 bases between the two ends. Germline V CDR1 and CDR2: SEHNR, FQNEAQ (reference sequence). The length of the CDR3 is 13 residues. For the CDR3, the DNA is TGTGCCAGCAGCTTAGATTCTTGGCAGCCCCAGCATTTT. It yields the protein CASSLDSWQPQHF. Full variable domain (missing parts from reference TRBV7-9 and TRBJ1-5): DTGVSQNPRHKITKRGQNVTFRCDPISEHNRLYWYRQTLGQGPEFLTYFQNEAQLEKSRLLSDRFSAERPKGSFSTLEIQRTEQGDSAMYLCASSLDSWQPQHFGDGTRLSIL.

V gene TRBV6-2 or TRBV6-3 combines with J gene TRBJ1-2; 7 bases agree with TRBD1. The germline V gene has CDR1 MNHEY and CDR2 SVGEGT. Germline trimming cut 2 bases from V and 3 bases from J; bases unmatched to any gene: 0. This CDR3 comprises 13 residues. CDR3 residues: CASSYDRDYGYTF. CDR3 bases: TGTGCCAGCAGTTACGACAGGGACTATGGCTACACCTTC.

This clone appeared a single time. The chain uses TRBV6-4 and TRBJ1-6; D gene ambiguous. Germline-derived CDR1 and CDR2 are MRHNA and SNTAGT. The V gene lost 2 bases and the J gene lost 7 bases, with 6 bases spanning the gap. The CDR3 loop spans 13 amino acids. The CDR3 DNA is TGTGCCAGCAGTGACACCGTGAATTCACCCCTCCACTTT. Its protein is CASSDTVNSPLHF.

This rearrangement joins TRBV6-2 or TRBV6-3 to TRBJ1-2; tentative D call: TRBD1 (5 bases). The CDR3 runs to 16 residues. V was clipped by 5 bases and J by 2 bases, with 18 bases between them. Germline V gene data show CDR1 as MNHEY and CDR2 as SVGEGT. The CDR3 here is CASSGPPRDYNYGYTF. DNA of the CDR3: TGTGCCAGCAGTGGCCCACCCAGGGACTACAACTATGGCTACACCTTC.

J is TRBJ2-5 and V is TRBV30; 8 nucleotides match TRBD2. Germline assignment: CDR1 GTSNPN and CDR2 SVGIG (reference sequence). The CDR3 has 13 residues. V shed 4 bases and J 5 bases; nucleotides not matched to a gene: 6. CDR3 nucleotide sequence: TGTGCCTGGACGGGACTAGTCCGGGAGACCCAGTACTTC. Encoded protein: CAWTGLVRETQYF.

The rearrangement joins TRBV14 to TRBJ1-6; possibly TRBD1 for D (5 bases). This CDR3 contains 16 residues. Germline V gene lookup returns CDR1 SGHDN and CDR2 FVKESK. Trimming took off 0 bases at V and 7 bases at J, with 13 bases between the two ends. DNA for the CDR3: TGTGCCAGCAGCCAAGAAAAGGGGTTCGGGAATTCACCCCTCCACTTT. Translating gives CASSQEKGFGNSPLHF.

The CDR3 DNA is TGTGCCATCAGTGAGTCGAAGCTAGCCCTAGGGGGAGCTTTCTTT. It translates to CAISESKLALGGAFF. The chain has TRBV10-3 and TRBJ1-1, with a weak D call TRBD1 (6 bases). There are 15 residues in the CDR3. Germline lookup yields CDR1 ENHRY and CDR2 SYGVKD. V gave up 0 bases and J gave up 10 bases, with 18 bases separating them.

The chain has TRBV4-1 and TRBJ1-5; TRBD1 matches at 10 bases. The germline V gene has CDR1 MGHRA and CDR2 YSYEKL. CDR3 length: 17 residues. The J segment lost 5 bases and the V segment lost 3 bases, leaving 10 bases of the junction unmatched. The CDR3 reads CASSHNSAGTGDQPQHF. Written as DNA, the CDR3 is TGCGCCAGCAGCCACAATTCGGCCGGGACAGGGGATCAGCCCCAGCATTTT.

This sequence joins TRBV5-1 and TRBJ2-7; 7 bases line up with TRBD1. Germline CDR1 and CDR2: SGHRS and YFSETQ. The CDR3 extends over 15 amino acids. Germline trimming cut 0 bases from V and 5 bases from J; bases unmatched to any gene: 8. This chain's CDR3 is CASSLGTTGSDEQYF. The DNA for the CDR3 is TGCGCCAGCAGCTTGGGGACGACAGGGAGCGACGAGCAGTACTTC.

This clone was detected once. The J gene is TRBJ1-2, the V gene TRBV7-9; D is undetermined. Trimming shortened V by 5 bases and J by 10 bases, and 14 bases separated the two germline ends. The germline V gene has CDR1 SEHNR and CDR2 FQNEAQ (reference sequence). This CDR3 spans 12 amino acids. The CDR3 nucleotides are TGTGCCAGCAGCCAGGCGGAGGGCTTCTACACCTTC. As protein: CASSQAEGFYTF.

The chain joins TRBV19 to TRBJ1-1; D is unresolved. Germline loops: CDR1 LNHDA, CDR2 SQIVND (reference sequence). The CDR3 extends over 14 amino acids. Trimming stripped 5 bases from V and 2 bases from J, with 12 bases between. The CDR3 nucleotides read TGTGCCAGTAGTTCCACTCGACTAAACACTGAAGCTTTCTTT. Protein: CASSSTRLNTEAFF.